These T cell receptor beta chains were read from a single sample in a study of a mutant IDH1 vaccine in newly diagnosed glioma. Repertoires were generated with immunoSEQ multiplex PCR, while TCRdb's copy carries only in-frame clones and drops some. The data hold tens of thousands of clones, with less than 90% observed a single time. Which antigens these TCRs recognize remains unknown. Sequenced material: PBMCs, taken from a glioma patient whose treatment included an IDH1 peptide vaccine. The receptor set was obtained from a man between 40 and 49 years old with glioma. Both conserved end residues are part of each CDR3. D genes are given only for firm matches. The size field is filled for only some rows; it gives once, few, many or a size class.

size,V,J,D,DNA,CDR3
.,TRBV14,TRBJ2-3,.,TGTGCCAGCAGCCAAGATAGGGGCTCCGTAGGGGCAGATACGCAGTATTTT,CASSQDRGSVGADTQYF
.,TRBV6-6,TRBJ2-3,.,TGTGCCAGCCTAAAGGGGGAGAGCACAGATACGCAGTATTTT,CASLKGESTDTQYF
.,TRBV6-1,TRBJ1-1,TRBD1,TGTGCCAGCAGGAAGACAGGGGAGAACACTGAAGCTTTCTTT,CASRKTGENTEAFF
few,TRBV2,TRBJ2-3,.,TGTGCCAGCAGTCCTAGCAGCGGGTACACAGATACGCAGTATTTT,CASSPSSGYTDTQYF
once,TRBV29-1,TRBJ2-7,.,TGCAGCGTTGGAAGGGGCGTCTACGAGCAGTACTTC,CSVGRGVYEQYF
.,TRBV5-1,TRBJ2-3,.,TGCGCCAGCAGCTTGGAACTAGGAACAGATACGCAGTATTTT,CASSLELGTDTQYF
.,TRBV2,TRBJ2-5,TRBD1,TGTGCCAGCAGTGCAAACAGGGGGCAGAGAGAGACCCAGTACTTC,CASSANRGQRETQYF
.,TRBV14,TRBJ2-1,.,TGTGCCAGCAGCCAAGATCCACCTAGCTATCTGGGGGGCGATGAGCAGTTCTTC,CASSQDPPSYLGGDEQFF
.,TRBV5-1,TRBJ2-5,.,TGCGCCAGCAGCTTTGGTGGGCAAGAGACCCAGTACTTC,CASSFGGQETQYF
.,TRBV13,TRBJ2-3,.,TGTGCCAGCAGCTTAGGGGCAGGGGATGATACGCAGTATTTT,CASSLGAGDDTQYF
.,TRBV10-3,TRBJ2-5,TRBD1,TGTGCCATCAGTGAGTCGATAGCCGGGACAGGGATAGAGACCCAGTACTTC,CAISESIAGTGIETQYF
once,TRBV10-1,TRBJ2-5,.,TGCGCCAGCAGTGAGTCGTCGTCAGTCCAAGAGACCCAGTACTTC,CASSESSSVQETQYF
.,TRBV19,TRBJ2-7,.,TGTGCCAGTAGTATAGTCTACTCCCTCTCCTACGAGCAGTACTTC,CASSIVYSLSYEQYF
few,TRBV4-2,TRBJ1-2,.,TGTGCCAGCAGCCAAGATAAGTCGGTCGGCCGGGGCTACACCTTC,CASSQDKSVGRGYTF
.,TRBV6-6,TRBJ1-1,.,TGTGCCAGCAGTTACGGGGGGAGGAACACTGAAGCTTTCTTT,CASSYGGRNTEAFF
.,TRBV11-3,TRBJ2-2,.,TGTGCCAGCAGCTTAGATCAGGCAGGGATCACCGGGGAGCTGTTTTTT,CASSLDQAGITGELFF
.,TRBV9,TRBJ1-1,.,TGTGCCAGCAGCGTATCTGGCGAGGCGAACACTGAAGCTTTCTTT,CASSVSGEANTEAFF
once,TRBV19,TRBJ1-2,TRBD1,TGTGCCAGTAGTATGGAGACAGGGTACGGCTATGGCTACACCTTC,CASSMETGYGYGYTF
.,TRBV5-1,TRBJ2-2,.,TGCGCCAGCAGCTTGGTCTCGGGGGCCACCGGGGAGCTGTTTTTT,CASSLVSGATGELFF
.,TRBV7-6,TRBJ2-2,.,TGTGCCAGCAGCTTAGAGTTAGGGGACTTACACACCGGGGAGCTGTTTTTT,CASSLELGDLHTGELFF
once,TRBV28,TRBJ2-6,TRBD1,TGTGCCAGCAGTTCCTGGACAGGGGGCGCGGCCGGGGCCAACGTCCTGACTTTC,CASSSWTGGAAGANVLTF
.,TRBV5-8,TRBJ1-3,.,TGTGCCAGCAGCTTGGCGGGTCTTGGAAACACCATATATTTT,CASSLAGLGNTIYF
few,TRBV14,TRBJ1-2,.,TGTGCCAGCAGCCAAGATGACAGGAGACCCTATGGCTACACCTTC,CASSQDDRRPYGYTF
.,TRBV5-4,TRBJ2-5,TRBD2,TGTGCCAGCAGCTGGACTAGCGGGAGGGAACTAGAGACCCAGTACTTC,CASSWTSGRELETQYF
.,TRBV14,TRBJ2-7,TRBD1,TGTGCCAGCAGCCCCCTTCCTGGACAGGGGAGGTACGAGCAGTACTTC,CASSPLPGQGRYEQYF
.,TRBV5-1,TRBJ1-2,TRBD1,TGCGCCAGCAGCTTCGGGACAGGAGGCTACACCTTC,CASSFGTGGYTF
.,TRBV5-1,TRBJ2-5,.,TGCGCCAGCAGCTTGGCGGGGTTGGAGGAACAAGAGACCCAGTACTTC,CASSLAGLEEQETQYF
.,TRBV6-5,TRBJ2-7,.,TGTGCCAGCAGTTACCGTGGCAGGGGAATCGAGCAGTACTTC,CASSYRGRGIEQYF
.,TRBV29-1,TRBJ1-2,.,TGCAGCGTTGACCGGGCCGGGCCCGGGTTGGGCTACACCTTC,CSVDRAGPGLGYTF
few,TRBV7-9,TRBJ2-7,TRBD2,TGTGCCAGCAGCCTGGGGGGGAGGAGAGCCTACGAGCAGTACTTC,CASSLGGRRAYEQYF
.,TRBV7-9,TRBJ2-2,TRBD1,TGTGCCAGCAGCTCGACAGGGGCCGGGGAGCTGTTTTTT,CASSSTGAGELFF
.,TRBV6-1,TRBJ2-1,.,TGTGCCAGCATAACAGGATATGGGTACAATGAGCAGTTCTTC,CASITGYGYNEQFF
.,TRBV29-1,TRBJ2-7,TRBD1,TGCAGCGTCAAGGGGCTACTGGGACAGTACGAGCAGTACTTC,CSVKGLLGQYEQYF
.,TRBV4-1,TRBJ2-3,TRBD2,TGCGCCAGCACCTCCCGGGCGGGAGGGCCGACAGATACGCAGTATTTT,CASTSRAGGPTDTQYF
.,TRBV5-1,TRBJ2-7,TRBD2,TGCGCCAGCAGCTCAACTAGCGGGAGCTCCTACGAGCAGTACTTC,CASSSTSGSSYEQYF
.,TRBV9,TRBJ1-5,.,TGTGCCAGCAGCGTAGGAGGGGCCAATCAGCCCCAGCATTTT,CASSVGGANQPQHF
.,TRBV19,TRBJ1-4,.,TGTGCCAGTAGTCCTCGGACCGCTACTAATGAAAAACTGTTTTTT,CASSPRTATNEKLFF
.,TRBV2,TRBJ2-1,.,TGTGCCAGCGGAGAAGGGACAACATACAATGAGCAGTTCTTC,CASGEGTTYNEQFF
.,TRBV6-5,TRBJ2-7,.,TGTGCCAGCAGTTACTCGATATCCCTCGAGCAGTACTTC,CASSYSISLEQYF
.,TRBV2,TRBJ2-1,TRBD2,TGTGCCAGCAGTGGGGGGGGAGGGGCGCAGTTCTTC,CASSGGGGAQFF
.,TRBV5-6,TRBJ2-7,.,TGTGCCAGCAGCCTGGGAGGGAGGGGGGCCTACGAGCAGTACTTC,CASSLGGRGAYEQYF
medium-sized,TRBV21-1,TRBJ1-1,.,TGTGCCAGCAGCAAAAGGGGTAACAGAGGGGGAAGGCCAACCAACACTGAAGCTTTCTTT,CASSKRGNRGGRPTNTEAFF
.,TRBV5-1,TRBJ2-7,TRBD1,TGCGCCAGCAGCTTGGGGGGGACAGGGGGCTACGAGCAGTACTTC,CASSLGGTGGYEQYF
.,TRBV4-1,TRBJ1-2,.,TGCGCCAGCAGCCAAGAGGACACAGGGAACGATGGCTACACCTTC,CASSQEDTGNDGYTF
few,TRBV7-8,TRBJ1-2,.,TGTGCCAGCAGCTGGCGGGGGGGTCGAGGCTACACCTTC,CASSWRGGRGYTF
.,TRBV10-3,TRBJ1-5,.,TGTGCCATCGGTGAGGGGAAACAGCCCCAGCATTTT,CAIGEGKQPQHF
.,TRBV19,TRBJ2-3,.,TGTGCCACCTCTCAACCCTCAAGGGGAGATACGCAGTATTTT,CATSQPSRGDTQYF
.,TRBV19,TRBJ2-3,TRBD2,TGTGCCAGTAGTCGAGGTAGCGGGAGTTTGGATACGCAGTATTTT,CASSRGSGSLDTQYF
.,TRBV4-3,TRBJ2-7,TRBD2,TGCGCCAGCAGCCAAGATCGGCTAGCGGGAGATCGGCAGTACTTC,CASSQDRLAGDRQYF
once,TRBV2,TRBJ2-1,TRBD1,TGTGCCAGCAGTGCCGGGACAGCCTACAGAGAGCAGTTCTTC,CASSAGTAYREQFF
.,TRBV28,TRBJ2-7,TRBD2,TGTGCCAGCAGTTTAAGTGGACTAGCGGGAGTGTCCTACGAGCAGTACTTC,CASSLSGLAGVSYEQYF
.,TRBV27,TRBJ2-3,.,TGTGCCAGCAGTGGCGGGAGCACAGATACGCAGTATTTT,CASSGGSTDTQYF
.,TRBV5-3,TRBJ2-4,.,TGTGCCAGAAGCTTGCCGTCGGATTTTCTAGACCACAAAAACATTCAGTACTTC,CARSLPSDFLDHKNIQYF